Given below is one TCR beta chain in context. The CDR3 loop spans 15 amino acids. The V gene's germline CDR1 is MNHEY and CDR2 SMNVEV (reference sequence). Deletions cut 4 bases from V and 6 bases from J, with 18 bases between. The run of the v3.0 immunoSEQ assay was at survey level. Each sample had sequencing targeting about 40,000-50,000 T-cell genomes. This table comes from immunoSEQ multiplex PCR, and its TCRdb copy is limited to in-frame clones, with some not included. This table has some 47,000 clones, over 90% appearing once. The data originate from a study of long-term antiretroviral therapy in people with HIV.

The rearrangement joins TRBV27 to TRBJ1-2; D possibly corresponds to TRBD1 (6 bases). The sequencing used unsorted PBMCs, collected 3.7 years after starting antiretroviral therapy. The clonotype originates from a woman in her fifties or sixties with HIV. CDR3 sequence (DNA): TGTGCCAGCAGTTCTCAGACAGGAACTATCCATGGCTACACCTTC. This gives the protein CASSSQTGTIHGYTF.